This TCR beta chain came from a study of identical twins. From the 5' RACE reads, TCRdb called clonotypes with MiXCR, one entry per CDR3 protein. The table lists about 690,000 distinct CDR3 sequences, 21% of them singletons. This clonotype was recorded a few times. Its antigen is still unknown. Germline CDR1 reads DFQATT; CDR2 reads SNEGSKA (reference sequence). The V gene lost 3 bases and the J gene lost 5 bases, with 14 bases spanning the gap. The CDR3 extends over 13 amino acids. Study observations and caveats: Analyses based on zero insertions could be partly confounded by invariant MAIT and iNKT cells.

The same data also contributed to another study, on T cells expressing NK-cell markers.

This TCR was recovered from a woman between 18 and 29 years old in good health. The sequenced sample was PBMCs. This chain links TRBV20-1 with TRBJ2-7, with D perhaps TRBD2 (6 bases). The CDR3 sequence: CSARDGRGHEQYF. Here the CDR3 DNA reads TGCAGTGCTAGGGACGGGAGAGGCCACGAGCAGTACTTC.